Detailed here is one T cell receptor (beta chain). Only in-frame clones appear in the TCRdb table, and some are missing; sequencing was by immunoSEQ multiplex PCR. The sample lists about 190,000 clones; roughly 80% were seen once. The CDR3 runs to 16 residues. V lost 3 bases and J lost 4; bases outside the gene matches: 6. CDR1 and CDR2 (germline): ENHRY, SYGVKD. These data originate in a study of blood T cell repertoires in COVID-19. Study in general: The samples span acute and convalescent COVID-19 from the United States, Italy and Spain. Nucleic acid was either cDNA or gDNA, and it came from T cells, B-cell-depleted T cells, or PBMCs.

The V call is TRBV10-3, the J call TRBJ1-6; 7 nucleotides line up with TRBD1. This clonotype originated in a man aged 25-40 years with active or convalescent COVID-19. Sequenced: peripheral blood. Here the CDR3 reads CAISDVGTAYNSPLHF. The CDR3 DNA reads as TGTGCCATCAGTGATGTCGGGACAGCTTATAATTCACCCCTCCACTTT.